These 27 T cell receptor beta chains were sequenced from one sample in a study of technical replicates of blood from four donors. Here immunoSEQ multiplex PCR was the method, and the copy in TCRdb shows in-frame clones only, minus some. The sample yields 45,000 to 60,000 clones, around 92% seen once. Sample: PBMCs. The receptors originated from a human donor in good health. Some clones in this sample may be carry-over from other donors' samples.

In nucleotides, the CDR3 is TGCGCCAGCAGTGAGCCGGGGACTAGCGGCCTCAATGAGCAGTTCTTC. This sequence encodes CASSEPGTSGLNEQFF. The J gene is TRBJ2-1, the V gene TRBV10-2; 11 bases match TRBD2. Germline CDR1 reads WSHSY; CDR2 reads SAAADI. The CDR3 has 16 amino acids. J lost 6 bases, V lost 2 bases, and 6 bases had no gene match.

This chain joins TRBV7-2 and TRBJ2-7; 8 nucleotides line up with TRBD2. The CDR3 length is 14 residues. V lost 2 bases and J lost 4; bases outside the gene matches: 4. The germline V gene has CDR1 SGHTA and CDR2 FQGNSA. DNA of the CDR3: TGTGCCAGCAGCTTATGGGCGGGAGGATACGAGCAGTACTTC. It encodes CASSLWAGGYEQYF.

This clone has only one observation. The gene calls are TRBV7-9 and TRBJ2-5; maybe TRBD2 (6 bases). V lost 1 base, J lost 5 bases, and 14 bases lay in between. The CDR3 covers 15 residues. CDR1 and CDR2 (germline): SEHNR, FQNEAQ (reference sequence). The CDR3 sequence is CASSLVTTSFETQYF. The DNA of the CDR3 is TGTGCCAGCAGCTTAGTCACGACTAGTTTTGAGACCCAGTACTTC.

The rearrangement links TRBV4-1 to TRBJ1-1; TRBD1 is a possible D gene (6 bases). Germline CDR1 MGHRA, CDR2 YSYEKL. This CDR3 has 14 residues. The ends were cut back, 0 bases at V and 7 bases at J, with 12 bases in the middle. CDR3 in amino acids: CASSQDPGAVEAFF. In nucleotides, the CDR3 is TGCGCCAGCAGCCAAGATCCAGGGGCGGTTGAAGCTTTCTTT.

The chain links TRBV4-2 to TRBJ1-1; D perhaps matches TRBD1 (6 bases). The V gene's germline CDR1 is LGHNA and CDR2 YNFKEQ. Trimming shortened V by 5 bases and J by 1 base, and 23 bases separated the two germline ends. The CDR3 extends over 18 amino acids. The CDR3 reads CASSKIFGTKERNTEAFF. CDR3 coding DNA: TGTGCCAGCAGCAAAATTTTCGGGACAAAAGAGAGGAACACTGAAGCTTTCTTT.

V and J are TRBV11-2 and TRBJ1-1; 9 positions agree with TRBD1. The CDR3 contains 17 residues. Germline loops: CDR1 SGHAT, CDR2 FQNNGV. With 5 bases clipped from V and 1 base from J, the junction kept 11 bases outside the gene matches. CDR3: CASSQGTGGLSNTEAFF. The CDR3 DNA follows: TGTGCCAGCAGCCAGGGCACAGGGGGCCTTTCGAACACTGAAGCTTTCTTT.

The chain employs TRBV2 and TRBJ2-3; no reliable D call. The germline gives CDR1 SNHLY, CDR2 FYNNEI. The CDR3 contains 14 residues. Trimming left V 7 bases short and J 2 bases short, with 13 bases between. CDR3 bases: TGTGCCAGCATCAGGATCAGCCTCACAGATACGCAGTATTTT. Translating gives CASIRISLTDTQYF. Full variable domain (missing parts from reference TRBV2 and TRBJ2-3): EPEVTQTPSHQVTQMGQEVILRCVPISNHLYFYWYRQILGQKVEFLVSFYNNEISEKSEIFDDQFSVERPDGSNFTLKIRSTKLEDSAMYFCASIRISLTDTQYFGPGTRLTVL.

This chain links TRBV5-6 with TRBJ1-2; 7 nucleotides line up with TRBD1. CDR1 SGHDT and CDR2 YYEEEE come from the germline V gene. The CDR3 runs to 13 residues. V shed 5 bases, J shed 8 bases, and the junction held 9 bases outside the gene matches. The CDR3 coding sequence is TGTGCCAGCAGGTTTGACAGGGAAGGCGGCTACACCTTC. Translating gives CASRFDREGGYTF.

This chain uses TRBV4-2 with TRBJ2-5, with D hard to call. The CDR3 extends over 20 amino acids. Trimming stripped 0 bases from V and 1 base from J, with 24 bases between. Germline V gene lookup returns CDR1 LGHNA and CDR2 YNFKEQ. This chain's CDR3 is CASSQEPPGRVSGSQETQYF. In nucleotides, the CDR3 is TGTGCCAGCAGCCAAGAGCCCCCTGGCCGGGTCTCGGGTTCCCAAGAGACCCAGTACTTC.

The chain uses TRBV6-1 and TRBJ1-2, with 12 bases aligning to TRBD1. The CDR3 is made up of 15 amino acids. CDR1 MNHNS and CDR2 SASEGT come from the germline V gene. Losses at the gene ends were 4 bases for V and 3 bases for J; bases not matched to a gene: 3. The CDR3 bases are TGTGCCAGCAGTGGGGGGACAGGGGGCCACTATGGCTACACCTTC. It encodes CASSGGTGGHYGYTF.

The sample holds a few counts of this clone. The V gene is TRBV30, the J gene TRBJ1-1; 7 nucleotides agree with TRBD1. Germline CDR1 is GTSNPN and CDR2 is SVGIG (reference sequence). V lost 4 bases, J lost 0 bases, and 2 bases stayed unmatched. This CDR3 has 13 residues. The DNA of the CDR3 is TGTGCCTGGATGGGACAGATGAACACTGAAGCTTTCTTT. This codes for CAWMGQMNTEAFF.

This clone was seen once. This rearrangement joins TRBV5-8 to TRBJ2-2; 10 nucleotides align to TRBD1. The CDR3 loop spans 15 amino acids. V trimming: 4 bases; J trimming: 7 bases; junction bases outside the gene matches: 7. CDR1 SGHTS and CDR2 YDEGEE come from the germline V gene. This CDR3 reads CASSVGQGVYGELFF. The CDR3 DNA follows: TGTGCCAGCAGCGTCGGACAGGGGGTGTACGGGGAGCTGTTTTTT. Variable domain in full (rest from reference TRBV5-8 and TRBJ2-2): EAGVTQSPTHLIKTRGQQATLRCSPISGHTSVYWYQQALGLGLQFLLWYDEGEERNRGNFPPRFSGRQFPNYSSELNVNALELEDSALYLCASSVGQGVYGELFFGEGSRLTVL.

The chain has TRBV4-2 and TRBJ1-2; 7 nucleotides agree with TRBD1. V trimming: 4 bases; J trimming: 4 bases; junction bases outside the gene matches: 6. CDR3 length: 14 amino acids. Germline assignment: CDR1 LGHNA and CDR2 YNFKEQ. CDR3 protein: CASSPGQASYGYTF. The CDR3 nucleotides are TGTGCCAGCAGCCCCGGACAGGCAAGCTATGGCTACACCTTC.

V usage is TRBV2 and J usage is TRBJ1-5, with D possibly being TRBD1 (5 bases). The CDR3 has 14 residues. Trimming removed 4 bases at V and 7 bases at J, with 14 bases between. In germline, CDR1 is SNHLY, CDR2 FYNNEI. The CDR3 spells CASSVVQGLQPQHF. CDR3 nucleotide sequence: TGTGCCAGCAGTGTGGTGCAGGGTCTGCAGCCCCAGCATTTT.

V and J are TRBV4-1 and TRBJ2-5; 11 nucleotides line up with TRBD1. Germline assignment: CDR1 MGHRA and CDR2 YSYEKL. This CDR3 is 15 amino acids long. Unmatched junction bases numbered 5, after V lost 1 base and J lost 7 bases. The DNA of the CDR3 is TGCGCCAGCAGCCAAGGGACAGGGGGCGCGGGGACCCAGTACTTC. It specifies CASSQGTGGAGTQYF.

The genes are TRBV30 and TRBJ1-2; 7 positions agree with TRBD1. Trimming at V came to 2 bases and at J to 8 bases, leaving 8 bases not matched to a gene. From germline, CDR1 is GTSNPN and CDR2 SVGIG (reference sequence). The CDR3 covers 13 residues. The CDR3 DNA reads as TGTGCCTGGAGTAAGGAACAGGGGTTAGGCTACACCTTC. This gives the protein CAWSKEQGLGYTF.

The CDR3 region is CASSRGAGAGYEQYF. The CDR3 region has the DNA TGTGCCAGCAGCCGTGGGGCAGGGGCGGGCTACGAGCAGTACTTC. The rearrangement uses TRBV11-1 and TRBJ2-7; D may be TRBD1 (6 bases). The V and J ends lost 5 bases and 3 bases respectively, with 17 bases between them. CDR1 is SGHAT, CDR2 FQDESV, per germline (reference sequence). This CDR3 contains 15 residues.

The rearrangement links TRBV9 to TRBJ2-5; 8 bases fit TRBD2. The J segment lost 2 bases and the V segment lost 2 bases, leaving 5 bases of the junction unmatched. The CDR3 totals 15 residues. Germline CDR1 SGDLS, CDR2 YYNGEE. CDR3 amino acids: CASSVAGGVQETQYF. The CDR3 nucleotides read TGTGCCAGCAGCGTTGCCGGGGGGGTTCAAGAGACCCAGTACTTC. The variable domain in full, completed from reference TRBV9 and TRBJ2-5, reads DSGVTQTPKHLITATGQRVTLRCSPRSGDLSVYWYQQSLDQGLQFLIQYYNGEERAKGNILERFSAQQFPDLHSELNLSSLELGDSALYFCASSVAGGVQETQYFGPGTRLLVL.

The chain is built from TRBV11-2 and TRBJ2-5, with 10 nucleotides matching TRBD2. CDR3 length: 16 residues. Germline trimming cut 4 bases from V and 0 bases from J; bases unmatched to any gene: 5. CDR1 and CDR2 from the germline V gene are SGHAT and FQNNGV. Written as DNA, the CDR3 is TGTGCCAGCAGCTCCTGGACTAGCGGATACCAAGAGACCCAGTACTTC. Its protein is CASSSWTSGYQETQYF.

This chain joins TRBV5-1 and TRBJ2-5, with 11 positions matching TRBD2. Germline lookup yields CDR1 SGHRS and CDR2 YFSETQ. The CDR3 contains 16 residues. V was clipped by 2 bases and J by 4 bases; unmatched bases: 7. The CDR3 sequence: CASSLQLAGGPETQYF. The DNA for the CDR3 is TGCGCCAGCAGCTTACAGCTAGCGGGAGGCCCAGAGACCCAGTACTTC.

The V gene is TRBV5-6, the J gene TRBJ2-7; tentatively, D is TRBD2 (5 bases). In germline, CDR1 is SGHDT, CDR2 YYEEEE. V gave up 4 bases and J gave up 3 bases, with 11 bases separating them. The CDR3 runs 13 residues. This chain's CDR3 is CASSNPGYYEQYF. CDR3 DNA: TGTGCCAGCAGCAACCCGGGGTACTACGAGCAGTACTTC.

The V call is TRBV5-1, the J call TRBJ2-3, with a weak D call TRBD2 (5 bases). The V gene's germline CDR1 is SGHRS and CDR2 YFSETQ. Trimming shortened V by 4 bases and J by 2 bases, and 17 bases separated the two germline ends. The CDR3 covers 16 residues. The CDR3 DNA reads TGCGCCAGCAGCGCGGGTCTAGGTCAGGTCACAGATACGCAGTATTTT. The encoded protein is CASSAGLGQVTDTQYF.

This chain links TRBV2 with TRBJ2-1; the match to TRBD2 covers 8 bases. V gave up 9 bases and J gave up 9 bases; unmatched junction bases: 13. Germline lookup yields CDR1 SNHLY and CDR2 FYNNEI. The CDR3 spans 14 residues. Here the CDR3 reads CASRGSGISVEQFF. The CDR3 bases are TGTGCCAGTAGGGGTAGCGGGATTTCCGTTGAGCAGTTCTTC.

The chain uses TRBV13 and TRBJ2-3; 7 bases match TRBD2. The junction had 11 bases not matched to a gene; V was cut back by 8 bases and J by 0 bases. CDR1 and CDR2 (germline): PRHDT, FYEKMQ (reference sequence). This CDR3 region has 16 residues. The DNA of the CDR3 is TGTGCCAGCGGCCCTTCGGGGGGAACTAGCACAGATACGCAGTATTTT. As protein: CASGPSGGTSTDTQYF.

V usage is TRBV7-8 and J usage is TRBJ2-3, with 9 bases fitting TRBD1. Germline V gene lookup returns CDR1 SGHVS and CDR2 FQNEAQ. The CDR3 is 14 residues long. The V and J ends lost 5 bases and 7 bases, in that order; junction bases with no gene match: 7. CDR3 amino acids: CASSERTGENTQYF. The CDR3 DNA reads as TGTGCCAGCAGCGAACGGACAGGGGAGAATACGCAGTATTTT.

This chain connects TRBV6-5 to TRBJ2-2; 7 positions agree with TRBD1. V trimming: 2 bases; J trimming: 3 bases; junction bases outside the gene matches: 3. Per germline, CDR1 MNHEY and CDR2 SVGAGI. This CDR3 comprises 15 residues. CDR3 residues: CASSYDRVDTGELFF. The CDR3 DNA follows: TGTGCCAGCAGTTACGACAGGGTGGACACCGGGGAGCTGTTTTTT.

The DNA of the CDR3 is TGTGCCAGCAGCCAGAGAGGTGAGGCGCAGTATTTT. This codes for CASSQRGEAQYF. The chain recombines TRBV4-2 with TRBJ2-3, with unresolved D. The CDR3 spans 12 residues. Germline assignment: CDR1 LGHNA and CDR2 YNFKEQ. The germline V and J ends were trimmed by 3 bases and 10 bases, with 11 bases remaining between them.